A selection of T cell receptor beta chains follows, all from one sample in a study of immune cell composition in non-small cell lung cancer. TCRdb's copy holds only in-frame clones and misses some; the assay was immunoSEQ multiplex PCR. The table shows around 1,800 clones, with 60% to 75% occurring only once. The specimen sequenced was non-adjacent lung tissue. The receptors here all came from a human donor with non-small cell lung cancer. The CDR3 runs from the conserved cysteine through the conserved F or W. A D gene is named only where the DNA matches it firmly. Size values are once, few and many counts, or a class for expanded clones, and some rows have none.

CDR3 DNA: TGTGCCAGCAGTCAGGGGCTAGCGGGGGGGAGTTGGACAGATACGCAGTATTTT
CDR3 protein: CASSQGLAGGSWTDTQYF
V gene: TRBV7-9
clone size: NA
J gene: TRBJ2-3
D gene: TRBD2

CDR3 DNA: TGTGCCTGGAGGAGGGGGTTGGGCAGGGCCGGTCAGCCCCAGCATTTT
CDR3 protein: CAWRRGLGRAGQPQHF
V gene: TRBV30
clone size: few
J gene: TRBJ1-5
D gene: NA

CDR3 DNA: TGTGCCAGCAGCTCAGGGTTCATTCAGTACTTC
CDR3 protein: CASSSGFIQYF
V gene: TRBV7-8
clone size: once
J gene: TRBJ2-4
D gene: NA

CDR3 DNA: TGTGCCAGCAGGGCCGGGACAGGACCTTCCTACGAGCAGTACTTC
CDR3 protein: CASRAGTGPSYEQYF
V gene: TRBV11-2
clone size: NA
J gene: TRBJ2-7
D gene: TRBD1

CDR3 DNA: TGTGCCAGCAGCTTGGCGTGGGGGCCCGAGCAGTACTTC
CDR3 protein: CASSLAWGPEQYF
V gene: TRBV5-5
clone size: NA
J gene: TRBJ2-7
D gene: NA

CDR3 DNA: TGTGCCAGCAGCTCCGGGTCTGGGGCCAACGTCCTGACTTTC
CDR3 protein: CASSSGSGANVLTF
V gene: TRBV11-3
clone size: NA
J gene: TRBJ2-6
D gene: NA

CDR3 DNA: TGTGCCAGCAGCCTCCAAGGTAACACGGACACGAGCACAGATACGCAGTATTTT
CDR3 protein: CASSLQGNTDTSTDTQYF
V gene: TRBV4-2
clone size: once
J gene: TRBJ2-3
D gene: NA

CDR3 DNA: TGTGCCAGCAGTCCCCGACAGGGGGCTGACCAAGAGACCCAGTACTTC
CDR3 protein: CASSPRQGADQETQYF
V gene: TRBV27
clone size: few
J gene: TRBJ2-5
D gene: TRBD1

CDR3 DNA: TGCGCCAGCAGCCTTGCCGGGACAGATAACACTGAAGCTTTCTTT
CDR3 protein: CASSLAGTDNTEAFF
V gene: TRBV5-1
clone size: NA
J gene: TRBJ1-1
D gene: TRBD1

CDR3 DNA: TGTGCCAGCAGTTACCAGGTTACACTCTACAATGAGCAGTTCTTC
CDR3 protein: CASSYQVTLYNEQFF
V gene: TRBV6-5
clone size: once
J gene: TRBJ2-1
D gene: NA

CDR3 DNA: TGTGCCAGCAGCTCCCAGACAGCAAACACTGAAGCTTTCTTT
CDR3 protein: CASSSQTANTEAFF
V gene: TRBV7-8
clone size: few
J gene: TRBJ1-1
D gene: NA

CDR3 DNA: TGTGCCAGCAGTTACTCATCGGGAGGGAATAATGAAAAACTGTTTTTT
CDR3 protein: CASSYSSGGNNEKLFF
V gene: TRBV6-6
clone size: NA
J gene: TRBJ1-4
D gene: NA

CDR3 DNA: TGTGCCAGTAGTCAGGGCGGGGCTAACACAGATACGCAGTATTTT
CDR3 protein: CASSQGGANTDTQYF
V gene: TRBV19
clone size: NA
J gene: TRBJ2-3
D gene: NA

CDR3 DNA: TGTGCCAGCAGCCACCGGTCACTGGACACCGGGGAGCTGTTTTTT
CDR3 protein: CASSHRSLDTGELFF
V gene: TRBV5-6
clone size: once
J gene: TRBJ2-2
D gene: NA

CDR3 DNA: TGTGCCAGCAGTCCGGGACAGGAGAGAGGCTACACCTTC
CDR3 protein: CASSPGQERGYTF
V gene: TRBV27
clone size: large
J gene: TRBJ1-2
D gene: TRBD1

CDR3 DNA: TGTGCCACTAGAGCGGCGGGGGGGGGCCTCTTTGAGCAGTTCTTC
CDR3 protein: CATRAAGGGLFEQFF
V gene: TRBV6-1
clone size: NA
J gene: TRBJ2-1
D gene: TRBD2

CDR3 DNA: TGTGCCAGCAGCTTAGAGACAGGGGAAGGCTACACCTTC
CDR3 protein: CASSLETGEGYTF
V gene: TRBV7-6
clone size: NA
J gene: TRBJ1-2
D gene: TRBD1

CDR3 DNA: TGTGCCAGCAGCGTTCAGGGGGGACCCTACAATGAGCAGTTCTTC
CDR3 protein: CASSVQGGPYNEQFF
V gene: TRBV9
clone size: NA
J gene: TRBJ2-1
D gene: NA

CDR3 DNA: TGTGCCAGCAGCCAAGGAAGGGGGGGGGCCTGGGAGACCCAGTACTTC
CDR3 protein: CASSQGRGGAWETQYF
V gene: TRBV4-2
clone size: NA
J gene: TRBJ2-5
D gene: NA

CDR3 DNA: TGTGCCAGCTCACCCTCTAGCGGGGGGGCCTCGCAGTTCTTC
CDR3 protein: CASSPSSGGASQFF
V gene: TRBV18
clone size: NA
J gene: TRBJ2-1
D gene: TRBD2

CDR3 DNA: TGTGCCACGAAGACAGGGGATACAGCGAAGCAAGCTTTCTTT
CDR3 protein: CATKTGDTAKQAFF
V gene: TRBV6-6
clone size: NA
J gene: TRBJ1-1
D gene: TRBD1

CDR3 DNA: TGTGCCAGCAGCCCCCGGTCCTTCGGGGGGGGGCAGAGTGAGCAGTTCTTC
CDR3 protein: CASSPRSFGGGQSEQFF
V gene: TRBV5-5
clone size: NA
J gene: TRBJ2-1
D gene: TRBD2

CDR3 DNA: TGTGCCAGCAGTGAAAACAGGGGGGGTAGTGAAAAACTGTTTTTT
CDR3 protein: CASSENRGGSEKLFF
V gene: TRBV2
clone size: NA
J gene: TRBJ1-4
D gene: TRBD1

CDR3 DNA: TGTGCCAGCAGTTTATCGGCGGGGGGAAACTACGAGCAGTACTTC
CDR3 protein: CASSLSAGGNYEQYF
V gene: TRBV28
clone size: NA
J gene: TRBJ2-7
D gene: TRBD2

CDR3 DNA: TGTGCCAGCAATTCAGGACAGCCACAAGAGACCCAGTACTTC
CDR3 protein: CASNSGQPQETQYF
V gene: TRBV9
clone size: NA
J gene: TRBJ2-5
D gene: NA

CDR3 DNA: TGTGCCAGCAGTTACTCGTCCCTCCGTAGGACCCAGTACTTC
CDR3 protein: CASSYSSLRRTQYF
V gene: TRBV6-5
clone size: NA
J gene: TRBJ2-5
D gene: NA

CDR3 DNA: TGTGCCTGGATACGACCGGGGGTCTCCTATAATTCACCCCTCCACTTT
CDR3 protein: CAWIRPGVSYNSPLHF
V gene: TRBV30
clone size: once
J gene: TRBJ1-6
D gene: NA